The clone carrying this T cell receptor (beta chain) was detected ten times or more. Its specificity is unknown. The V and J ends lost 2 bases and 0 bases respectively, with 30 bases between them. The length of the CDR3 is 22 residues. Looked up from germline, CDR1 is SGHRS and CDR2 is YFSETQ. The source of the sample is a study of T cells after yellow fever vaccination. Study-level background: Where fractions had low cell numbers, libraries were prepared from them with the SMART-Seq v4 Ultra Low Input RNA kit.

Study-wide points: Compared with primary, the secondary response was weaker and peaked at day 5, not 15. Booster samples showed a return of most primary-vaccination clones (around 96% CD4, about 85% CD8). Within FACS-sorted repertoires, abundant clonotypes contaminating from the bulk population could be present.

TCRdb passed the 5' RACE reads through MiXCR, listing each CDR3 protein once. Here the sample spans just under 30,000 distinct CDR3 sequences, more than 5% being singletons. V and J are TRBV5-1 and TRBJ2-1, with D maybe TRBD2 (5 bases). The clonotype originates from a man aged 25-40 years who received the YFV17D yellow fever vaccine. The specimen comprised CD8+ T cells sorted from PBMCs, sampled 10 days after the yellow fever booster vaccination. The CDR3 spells CASSFVPSPGTTRGSSYNEQFF. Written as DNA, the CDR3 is TGCGCCAGCAGCTTCGTGCCTAGCCCGGGAACAACGAGAGGTAGCTCCTACAATGAGCAGTTCTTC.